This TCR beta chain was documented in a study of blood T cell repertoires in COVID-19. Study at large: The samples span acute and convalescent COVID-19 from the United States, Italy and Spain. PBMCs, B-cell-depleted T cells, or T cells were the source of the cDNA or gDNA that made up the material.

Per the authors' pipeline: Reference gene primer amplification gave estimated nucleated cell counts. TCRdb's table, derived via immunoSEQ multiplex PCR, lists solely in-frame clones and lacks some. The V and J calls and the clone size are those of that table, but D and trimming were determined from the DNA. The sample contains about 15,000 clones, over 65% of which appear only once. This clone appeared a few times. V was shortened by 4 bases and J by 7 bases, with 16 bases between the two germline ends. This CDR3 is built from 14 residues. The germline V gene encodes CDR1 SGHTA and CDR2 FQGNSA. The sequence came from a human donor in a cohort sampled during active COVID-19. V gene TRBV7-2 combines with J gene TRBJ1-1; D may be TRBD1 (5 bases). Specimen: peripheral blood. The CDR3 DNA is TGTGCCAGCAGCTACCTCCTACGGGGGGGTGAAGCTTTCTTT. This sequence encodes CASSYLLRGGEAFF.